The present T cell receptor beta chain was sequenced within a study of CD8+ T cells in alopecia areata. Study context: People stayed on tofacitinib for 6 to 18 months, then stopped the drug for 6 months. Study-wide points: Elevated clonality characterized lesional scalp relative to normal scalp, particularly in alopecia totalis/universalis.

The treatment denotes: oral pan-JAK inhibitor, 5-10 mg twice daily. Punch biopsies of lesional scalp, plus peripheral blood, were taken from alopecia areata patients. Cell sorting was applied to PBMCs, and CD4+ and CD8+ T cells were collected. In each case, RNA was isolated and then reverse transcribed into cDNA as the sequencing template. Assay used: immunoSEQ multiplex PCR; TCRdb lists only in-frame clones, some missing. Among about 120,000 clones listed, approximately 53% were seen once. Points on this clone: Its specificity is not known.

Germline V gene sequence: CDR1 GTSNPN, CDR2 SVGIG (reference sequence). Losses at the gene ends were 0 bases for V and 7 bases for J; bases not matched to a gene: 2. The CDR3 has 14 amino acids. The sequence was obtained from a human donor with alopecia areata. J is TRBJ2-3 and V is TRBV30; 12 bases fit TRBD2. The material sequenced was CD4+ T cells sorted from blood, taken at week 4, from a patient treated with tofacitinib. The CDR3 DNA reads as TGTGCCTGGAGTGTAACTAGCGGGAGGTATACGCAGTATTTT. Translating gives CAWSVTSGRYTQYF.